These T cell receptor beta chains were read from a single sample in a study of PD-1 blockade in mismatch repair-deficient tumors. Sequenced by immunoSEQ multiplex PCR; TCRdb stores in-frame clones only, minus some. The sample has about 22,000 clones; approximately 84% are singletons. The material was peripheral blood, obtained 2 weeks after starting pembrolizumab. These receptors were obtained from an adult with mismatch repair-deficient cancer. CDR3s include the opening cysteine and the closing phenylalanine or tryptophan. D genes are given only for firm matches. The size entry is marked missing in some rows and otherwise reads once, few, many or a size class.

j_call clone_size v_call d_call cdr3_nt cdr3_aa
TRBJ1-1 NA TRBV19 NA TGTGCCAGTAGTATTTGGGGCGAGACGGAAGCTTTCTTT CASSIWGETEAFF
TRBJ2-3 NA TRBV10-3 NA TGTGCCATAAAGGGACAAAGCACAGATACGCAGTATTTT CAIKGQSTDTQYF
TRBJ2-7 NA TRBV11-2 NA TGTGCCAGCAGCCTGGGCAGCTACGAGCAGTACTTC CASSLGSYEQYF
TRBJ2-6 NA TRBV27 TRBD1 TGTGCCAGCAGGGCCCGACAGGGGGAAAAGACTGGGGCCAACGTCCTGACTTTC CASRARQGEKTGANVLTF
TRBJ1-1 NA TRBV5-6 NA TGTGCCAGCAGCTTGGCTCTAAACACTGAAGCTTTCTTT CASSLALNTEAFF
TRBJ1-1 NA TRBV11-1 NA TGTGCCAGCGGAGGGGACTGGAACACTGAAGCTTTCTTT CASGGDWNTEAFF
TRBJ1-3 NA TRBV7-9 NA TGTGCCAGCATCTTGGGGGGCCTCTCTGGAAACACCATATATTTT CASILGGLSGNTIYF
TRBJ2-6 NA TRBV11-3 TRBD1 TGTGCCAGCAGCACCAGGGGGACTGGGGCCAACGTCCTGACTTTC CASSTRGTGANVLTF
TRBJ2-2 NA TRBV28 TRBD1 TGTGCCAGCAGTTTTCCGGGGAATAGACAGGGTTGGCTGTTTTTT CASSFPGNRQGWLFF
TRBJ1-4 NA TRBV27 TRBD1 TGTGCCAGCAGTTTGGTAGGGACAGAGAATGAAAAACTGTTTTTT CASSLVGTENEKLFF
TRBJ1-5 few TRBV6-5 NA TGTGCCAGCAGTTACTCACACAACTCCAATCAGCCCCAGCATTTT CASSYSHNSNQPQHF
TRBJ2-5 NA TRBV11-2 TRBD1 TGTGCCAGCAGCCCCGGGACAGGGGACCAAGAGACCCAGTACTTC CASSPGTGDQETQYF
TRBJ2-7 NA TRBV2 NA TGTGCCAGCAGCGACAGGACGAGAGAGTACTTC CASSDRTREYF
TRBJ2-5 once TRBV11-2 NA TGTGCCAGCAGCACCACAGGACAGCCTCAAGAGACCCAGTACTTC CASSTTGQPQETQYF
TRBJ2-3 NA TRBV6-1 TRBD1 TGTGCCAGCAGTGATAACAGGGGACCCTTTCGCGCAGATACGCAGTATTTT CASSDNRGPFRADTQYF
TRBJ2-7 NA TRBV10-2 NA TGCGCCAGCAGTGAGTCGGTTGCGGAGCAGTACTTC CASSESVAEQYF
TRBJ2-2 few TRBV6-4 TRBD2 TGTGCCAGCAGTGCGGGACTAGCGGACACCGGGGAGCTGTTTTTT CASSAGLADTGELFF
TRBJ1-5 NA TRBV6-5 NA TGTGCCAGCAGGACAGGCAATCAGCCCCAGCATTTT CASRTGNQPQHF
TRBJ2-7 NA TRBV5-1 TRBD1 TGCGCCAGCAGCTCGCAGGGGGCGCGGGAGCAGTACTTC CASSSQGAREQYF
TRBJ1-5 once TRBV7-8 NA TGTGCCAGCAGCCAAGACAGCGGGGGCAATCAGCCCCAGCATTTT CASSQDSGGNQPQHF
TRBJ2-1 NA TRBV7-2 TRBD2 TGTGCCAGCAGCACGGGGGGCCTAGCGGGACCTCGGGTGTTCTTC CASSTGGLAGPRVFF
TRBJ1-4 NA TRBV18 NA TGTGCCAGCTCACCACGGAAAACAACTAATGAAAAACTGTTTTTT CASSPRKTTNEKLFF
TRBJ2-2 few TRBV4-1 NA TGCGCCAGCAGCCAATATCTGGGCGGGGAGCTGTTTTTT CASSQYLGGELFF
TRBJ2-7 NA TRBV13 TRBD1 TGTGCCAGCAGCCCCGGACAGGGGTTTTTGTACGAGCAGTACTTC CASSPGQGFLYEQYF
TRBJ2-7 NA TRBV28 NA TGTGCCAGCAGTTGGCCCGACCTCCATAACAGCTACGAGCAGTACTTC CASSWPDLHNSYEQYF
TRBJ2-1 NA TRBV6-5 NA TGTGCCAGCAGTTCCTATGACAATGAGCAGTTCTTC CASSSYDNEQFF
TRBJ2-1 once TRBV9 NA TGTGCCAGCAGCGTAAACCGATCTCAGCGCCCTGCCAATGAGCAGTTCTTC CASSVNRSQRPANEQFF
TRBJ2-5 NA TRBV28 NA TGTGCCAGCAGTTTACTGCGGGAAGAGACCCAGTACTTC CASSLLREETQYF
TRBJ2-2 NA TRBV5-3 TRBD1 TGTGCCAGCAGCGTCGACAGGGTGGATTACCGGGAGCTGTTTTTT CASSVDRVDYRELFF
TRBJ2-4 NA TRBV4-1 NA TGCGCCAGCAGCCCGAGGGGGGTGGAGGGCAAAAACATTCAGTACTTC CASSPRGVEGKNIQYF
TRBJ1-2 NA TRBV28 NA TGTGCCACCTCCCCCGTCGGAGTCTATGGCTACACCTTC CATSPVGVYGYTF
TRBJ2-7 NA TRBV4-1 NA TGCGCCAGCAGCCCTCCCACGGACGGGCCCGTTTACGAGCAGTACTTC CASSPPTDGPVYEQYF
TRBJ2-5 NA TRBV9 TRBD2 TGTGCCAGCAGCGTAGCTCCTAGCGGGAGAGAGACCCAGTACTTC CASSVAPSGRETQYF
TRBJ1-3 NA TRBV18 NA TGTGCCAGCTCACCGGTGGCTGAAGGAAACACCATATATTTT CASSPVAEGNTIYF
TRBJ2-3 NA TRBV19 NA TGTGCCAGTAGTACGACTAGTAATACGCAGTATTTT CASSTTSNTQYF
TRBJ2-5 once TRBV11-2 TRBD2 TGTGCCAGCAGCCGAGCGGGAGGGCCTTGGGAGACCCAGTACTTC CASSRAGGPWETQYF